The sequence of this TCR beta chain was determined in a study of shared clonotypes between healthy human individuals. Whole-study context: Three plates each covered CD4 naive and memory; CD8 naive two, CD8 memory one.

CDR3 length equals 13 residues. Deletions cut 0 bases from V and 6 bases from J, with 9 bases between. Germline V lookup: CDR1 WNHNN, CDR2 SYGVQD (reference sequence). The input for sorted-subset replicate PCRs was roughly 180 ng DNA, some 30,000 T cell genomes. The data were produced by immunoSEQ multiplex PCR, yet TCRdb's version contains in-frame clones alone and is incomplete. The sample records roughly 2.5 million clones, around nine tenths being singletons. Sequences were obtained from naive CD4+ T cells sorted from blood. Subset in this sample: CD45RA+ positively selected. The J gene is TRBJ2-7, the V gene TRBV10-1, with D possibly matching TRBD1 (5 bases). This receptor was obtained from a man aged 18-30 years in good health. The CDR3 is CASSESGQGEQYF. The CDR3, as DNA: TGCGCCAGCAGTGAGTCGGGGCAGGGCGAGCAGTACTTC.